This entry is about one TCR beta chain. CDR1 is MGHRA and CDR2 is YSYEKL in the germline V gene. The CDR3 runs 15 residues. Trimming left V 1 base short and J 0 bases short, with 9 bases between. Original analysis: It was from reference gene primer amplification that nucleated cell counts were estimated. Measured with immunoSEQ multiplex PCR; TCRdb has only the in-frame clones, and not every one. V and J calls and clone size follow that table, whereas D and trimming were derived from the DNA. The sample lists 170,000 or so clones, 80% to 90% occurring once. The sample is drawn from a study of blood T cell repertoires in COVID-19. Background on the study: Both acute and convalescent COVID-19 samples were obtained from the United States, Italy and Spain. The analysed material was cDNA or gDNA that came from T cells, B-cell-depleted T cells, or PBMCs.

Material: peripheral blood. This TCR derives from a woman aged 18-30 years who had recovered from COVID-19. The chain joins TRBV4-1 to TRBJ1-1; no firm D call. CDR3 nucleotides: TGCGCCAGCAGCCAAGGCCGGGGTATGAACACTGAAGCTTTCTTT. Protein sequence: CASSQGRGMNTEAFF.